This T cell receptor (beta chain) emerged from a study of immune cell composition in non-small cell lung cancer. Study observations and caveats: Shared sequences between tumour-reactive and dominant in vivo clones were not proven.

This clone appeared once. The antigen is unknown. Normal lung was taken at the farthest possible site, at least 3 cm from tumour. Produced via immunoSEQ multiplex PCR; TCRdb's table is partial and in-frame only. The sample gives thousands of clones, almost 75% of which show up once; 25% to 35% is in the top ten. With 0 bases clipped from V and 2 bases from J, the junction kept 5 bases outside the gene matches. This CDR3 contains 17 residues. Germline V CDR1 and CDR2: SGHRS, YFSETQ. The sequenced sample consisted of non-adjacent lung tissue. The chain employs TRBV5-1 and TRBJ2-2, with 9 bases that match TRBD1. This TCR derives from a human donor with non-small cell lung cancer. CDR3 region: CASSLAKTGGNTGELFF. In DNA, the CDR3 is TGCGCCAGCAGCTTGGCCAAAACAGGGGGCAACACCGGGGAGCTGTTTTTT.